The source of this TCR beta chain is a study of blood T cell repertoires in COVID-19. Study information: Samples taken during acute and convalescent COVID-19 were collected in the United States, Italy and Spain. Sources were T cells, B-cell-depleted T cells, or PBMCs; the material itself was cDNA or gDNA.

The CDR3 is 14 residues long. Germline values: CDR1 SGHNT, CDR2 YYREEE (reference sequence). V was shortened by 0 bases and J by 5 bases, with 10 bases between the two germline ends. This clone occurred once. This study enrolled people aged 18 to 89 from approximately 24 US geographic areas. Original data processing: Researchers report that nucleated cell counts were estimated from reference gene primer amplification. Generated by immunoSEQ multiplex PCR, the TCRdb table keeps only in-frame clones and is missing some. V and J calls and clone size are those listed in that table; D and trimming were worked out from the DNA. Here the sample spans some 340,000 clones, 90% being singletons.

Sequencing input: PBMCs or T cells enriched from blood (not recorded which). This sequence originates from a woman between 25 and 40 years old who had been exposed to COVID-19. The chain has TRBV5-4 and TRBJ2-3, with D possibly being TRBD2 (5 bases). The CDR3 is CASSLEAGQDTQYF. CDR3 DNA sequence: TGTGCCAGCAGCTTGGAGGCGGGTCAAGATACGCAGTATTTT.